The clone carrying this TCR beta chain was observed many times. A library of TCRbeta sequences, prepared with unique molecular identifiers, was generated. TCRdb ran MiXCR on the PCR reads and lists one entry per CDR3 protein. The table shows 540,000 or so distinct CDR3 sequences, with roughly 23% occurring only once. The ends were cut back, 4 bases at V and 1 base at J, with 11 bases in the middle. Germline V CDR1 and CDR2: SGHKS, YYEKEE (reference sequence). The CDR3 loop spans 14 amino acids. The data originate from a study of T-cell reconstitution after alpha-beta-depleted transplantation in children.

The chain employs TRBV5-5 and TRBJ2-5, with D possibly TRBD2 on 5 matching bases. Sequencing used PBMCs, mostly from graft donor cells, obtained 360 days after TCRalphabeta/CD19-depleted stem cell transplant. The source is a boy under three years old who had a stem cell transplant for acute myeloid leukemia, so the T cells may come from the graft donor. Here the CDR3 DNA reads TGTGCCAGCAGCCCCGACTATTTCCAAGAGACCCAGTACTTC. Protein product: CASSPDYFQETQYF. The full variable domain, in which reference TRBV5-5 and TRBJ2-5 provide the parts outside the CDR3, is DAGVTQSPTHLIKTRGQQVTLRCSPISGHKSVSWYQQVLGQGPQFIFQYYEKEERGRGNFPDRFSARQFPNYSSELNVNALLLGDSALYLCASSPDYFQETQYFGPGTRLLVL.